This passage covers 21 T cell receptor beta chains from one sample sequenced in a study of identical twins. TCRdb itself ran the 5' RACE reads through MiXCR, one entry per CDR3 protein. The repertoire holds hundreds of thousands of distinct CDR3 sequences, with over 8.5% as singletons. These data were likewise used in another study, on yellow fever vaccine responses in identical twins.

Sequenced: PBMCs. These receptors all come from a woman aged 18-35 years in good health.

This chain links TRBV6-5 with TRBJ2-3, with 7 bases lining up with TRBD1. Per the germline V gene, CDR1 is MNHEY and CDR2 is SVGAGI. The CDR3 totals 17 residues. V lost 2 bases and J lost 3; bases outside the gene matches: 11. The CDR3 spells CASSYSPQTGNTDTQYF. CDR3 in DNA: TGTGCCAGCAGTTACAGTCCCCAGACAGGGAATACAGATACGCAGTATTTT.

This chain connects TRBV28 to TRBJ2-6, with a possible D match to TRBD2 (6 bases). The germline V and J ends were trimmed by 6 bases and 2 bases, with 17 bases remaining between them. CDR1 and CDR2 (germline): MDHEN, SYDVKM. The length of the CDR3 is 17 residues. The CDR3 reads CASRGLRGGTGANVLTF. The CDR3 DNA sequence: TGTGCCAGCAGGGGGCTCCGGGGCGGGACTGGGGCCAACGTCCTGACTTTC.

V usage is TRBV27 and J usage is TRBJ2-7; 7 bases align to TRBD2. CDR3 length equals 14 residues. Trimming removed 4 bases from V and 2 bases from J; junction bases left unmatched: 5. The germline CDR1 and CDR2 sequences are MNHEY and SMNVEV (reference sequence). The CDR3 bases are TGTGCCAGCAGTTCGACTAGCCTGACCTACGAGCAGTACTTC. Translating gives CASSSTSLTYEQYF.

This clonotype was picked up many times. The chain joins TRBV29-1 to TRBJ1-1; no reliable D call. Trimming took off 6 bases at V and 2 bases at J, with 16 bases between the two ends. Germline CDR1 SQVTM, CDR2 ANQGSEA. The CDR3 has 14 amino acids. The CDR3 here is CSVRSPIVNTEAFF. The CDR3 DNA follows: TGCAGCGTCAGGTCCCCGATAGTAAACACTGAAGCTTTCTTT.

In its sample, this clonotype was seen a few times. The chain links TRBV12-3 or TRBV12-4 to TRBJ1-6; D gene unclear. The CDR3 extends over 16 amino acids. V was trimmed by 2 bases and J by 7 bases, leaving 15 bases between them. Here the CDR3 DNA reads TGTGCCAGCAGTTTAAGCCCTCCCATTCCCAATTCACCCCTCCACTTT. Translated: CASSLSPPIPNSPLHF.

The V call is TRBV28, the J call TRBJ1-2, with no clear D. Trimming left V 0 bases short and J 13 bases short, with 9 bases between. CDR1 and CDR2 (germline): MDHEN, SYDVKM. CDR3 length: 11 residues. DNA of the CDR3: TGTGCCAGCAGTTTATGGCAGGAACCCACCTTC. This codes for CASSLWQEPTF.

This sequence joins TRBV18 and TRBJ2-5; D not certain. This CDR3 comprises 14 residues. V lost 0 bases, J lost 5 bases, and 10 bases lay in between. CDR1 and CDR2 (germline): KGHSH, LQKENI. The CDR3 region has the DNA TGTGCCAGCTCACCACCGGAAGGGTTGGAGACCCAGTACTTC. Protein product: CASSPPEGLETQYF.

V is TRBV4-2 and J is TRBJ2-5; D may be TRBD1 (5 bases). This CDR3 contains 18 residues. The V end was cut by 4 bases, the J end by 5 bases, with 26 bases between. The germline V gene encodes CDR1 LGHNA and CDR2 YNFKEQ. CDR3 coding DNA: TGTGCCAGCAGCCGAATAGAAGGGCCAGGGAATCGAGTGGAGACCCAGTACTTC. Protein product: CASSRIEGPGNRVETQYF.

There are a few counts of this clonotype. The chain couples TRBV12-3 or TRBV12-4 to TRBJ2-7; D could derive from TRBD1 or TRBD2 (5 bases each). There are 13 residues in the CDR3. V gave up 7 bases and J gave up 6 bases, with 16 bases separating them. CDR3 residues: CASTLGVRAEQYF. Here the CDR3 DNA reads TGTGCCAGCACCTTGGGGGTTAGAGCCGAGCAGTACTTC.

This clonotype was counted at least ten times. This chain joins TRBV12-3 or TRBV12-4 and TRBJ2-1, with 8 positions matching TRBD1. V gave up 8 bases and J gave up 6 bases; unmatched junction bases: 9. The CDR3 has 14 amino acids. In DNA form, the CDR3 reads TGTGCCAGCCTCGGACAGGGCTATTTCAATGAGCAGTTCTTC. It yields the protein CASLGQGYFNEQFF.

The gene calls are TRBV7-8 and TRBJ1-2; 8 bases agree with TRBD1. The CDR3 extends over 15 amino acids. Unmatched junction bases numbered 16, after V lost 11 bases and J lost 5 bases. Looked up from germline, CDR1 is SGHVS and CDR2 is FQNEAQ. In DNA, the CDR3 is TGTGCCTCCGGACTCGGACAGGGAGGAGAGTATGGCTACACCTTC. Its translation: CASGLGQGGEYGYTF.

This clonotype was recorded at least ten times. The chain combines TRBV7-8 with TRBJ1-2, with unresolved D. This CDR3 spans 13 amino acids. Trimming removed 0 bases from V and 3 bases from J, with 5 bases in between. Germline CDR1 and CDR2: SGHVS and FQNEAQ. The CDR3 coding sequence is TGTGCCAGCAGCTTAGCTGGCTACTATGGCTACACCTTC. Translation gives CASSLAGYYGYTF.

This clonotype has ten or more counts. This chain connects TRBV7-2 to TRBJ2-1, with TRBD1 identical over 9 bases. Germline V lookup: CDR1 SGHTA, CDR2 FQGNSA. V trimming: 5 bases; J trimming: 6 bases; junction bases outside the gene matches: 11. This CDR3 contains 16 residues. The CDR3 coding sequence is TGTGCCAGCAGCAAGGGACAGGGAGGGTTTCGCAATGAGCAGTTCTTC. This codes for CASSKGQGGFRNEQFF.

V usage is TRBV9 and J usage is TRBJ2-7; 7 nucleotides agree with TRBD1. The CDR3 is made up of 15 amino acids. With 0 bases clipped from V and 1 base from J, the junction kept 4 bases outside the gene matches. The germline V gene has CDR1 SGDLS and CDR2 YYNGEE. The CDR3 sequence: CASSVGQGVSYEQYF. CDR3 DNA sequence: TGTGCCAGCAGCGTAGGGCAGGGGGTGTCCTACGAGCAGTACTTC. The whole variable domain, remainder taken from reference TRBV9 and TRBJ2-7, is DSGVTQTPKHLITATGQRVTLRCSPRSGDLSVYWYQQSLDQGLQFLIQYYNGEERAKGNILERFSAQQFPDLHSELNLSSLELGDSALYFCASSVGQGVSYEQYFGPGTRLTVT.

The chain recombines TRBV29-1 with TRBJ2-1; TRBD2 agrees at 13 bases. With V trimmed by 6 bases and J by 1 base, 6 bases remained unmatched. Germline V lookup: CDR1 SQVTM, CDR2 ANQGSEA. This CDR3 is built from 16 residues. CDR3 amino acids: CSVQGLAGTSYNEQFF. In nucleotides, the CDR3 is TGCAGCGTCCAGGGACTAGCGGGGACATCCTACAATGAGCAGTTCTTC.

The rearrangement uses TRBV10-3 and TRBJ2-6; D is unclear. The CDR3 is 16 amino acids. The germline gives CDR1 ENHRY, CDR2 SYGVKD. V was trimmed by 4 bases and J by 0 bases, leaving 10 bases between them. In DNA form, the CDR3 reads TGTGCCATCAGTGTCGGCGGAGCCTCTGGGGCCAACGTCCTGACTTTC. It codes for CAISVGGASGANVLTF.

The rearrangement joins TRBV20-1 to TRBJ2-2, with D hard to call. Trimming took off 6 bases at V and 2 bases at J, with 10 bases between the two ends. Germline V gives CDR1 DFQATT, CDR2 SNEGSKA (reference sequence). This CDR3 has 13 residues. CDR3 nucleotide sequence: TGCAGTGCCCCGTCGGAAAACACCGGGGAGCTGTTTTTT. It encodes CSAPSENTGELFF.

This chain links TRBV2 with TRBJ2-7; perhaps TRBD2 as D (5 bases). This CDR3 region has 12 residues. Trimming pared 7 bases from V and 2 bases from J, leaving 9 bases between. From germline, CDR1 is SNHLY and CDR2 FYNNEI. The CDR3 DNA reads TGTGCCAGCAAACGGGAAACCTACGAGCAGTACTTC. Translation gives CASKRETYEQYF. Full variable domain (missing parts from reference TRBV2 and TRBJ2-7): EPEVTQTPSHQVTQMGQEVILRCVPISNHLYFYWYRQILGQKVEFLVSFYNNEISEKSEIFDDQFSVERPDGSNFTLKIRSTKLEDSAMYFCASKRETYEQYFGPGTRLTVT.

This clonotype occurred once. The chain links TRBV9 to TRBJ1-2, with D maybe TRBD1 (5 bases). V was trimmed by 5 bases and J by 4 bases, leaving 24 bases between them. Germline lookup yields CDR1 SGDLS and CDR2 YYNGEE. This CDR3 is 17 amino acids long. The CDR3 spells CASSFPTREAGSYGYTF. CDR3 in DNA: TGTGCCAGCAGTTTCCCGACGAGGGAGGCAGGGAGCTATGGCTACACCTTC.

This clonotype occurred many times. This chain links TRBV7-9 with TRBJ2-3; unclear D gene. V lost 2 bases and J lost 4, with 4 bases in between. The CDR3 is made up of 12 amino acids. CDR1 is SEHNR, CDR2 FQNEAQ, per germline (reference sequence). The CDR3 sequence: CASSLIPDTQYF. CDR3 nucleotide sequence: TGTGCCAGCAGCTTAATTCCAGATACGCAGTATTTT. Full variable domain (outside the CDR3, taken from reference TRBV7-9 and TRBJ2-3): DTGVSQNPRHKITKRGQNVTFRCDPISEHNRLYWYRQTLGQGPEFLTYFQNEAQLEKSRLLSDRFSAERPKGSFSTLEIQRTEQGDSAMYLCASSLIPDTQYFGPGTRLTVL.

V usage is TRBV20-1 and J usage is TRBJ1-2, with D maybe TRBD1 (6 bases). The length of the CDR3 is 13 residues. V was clipped by 2 bases and J by 4 bases, with 11 bases between them. Germline V lookup: CDR1 DFQATT, CDR2 SNEGSKA (reference sequence). CDR3: CSARRGGIYGYTF. The CDR3 nucleotides are TGCAGTGCTAGAAGGGGGGGAATCTATGGCTACACCTTC.